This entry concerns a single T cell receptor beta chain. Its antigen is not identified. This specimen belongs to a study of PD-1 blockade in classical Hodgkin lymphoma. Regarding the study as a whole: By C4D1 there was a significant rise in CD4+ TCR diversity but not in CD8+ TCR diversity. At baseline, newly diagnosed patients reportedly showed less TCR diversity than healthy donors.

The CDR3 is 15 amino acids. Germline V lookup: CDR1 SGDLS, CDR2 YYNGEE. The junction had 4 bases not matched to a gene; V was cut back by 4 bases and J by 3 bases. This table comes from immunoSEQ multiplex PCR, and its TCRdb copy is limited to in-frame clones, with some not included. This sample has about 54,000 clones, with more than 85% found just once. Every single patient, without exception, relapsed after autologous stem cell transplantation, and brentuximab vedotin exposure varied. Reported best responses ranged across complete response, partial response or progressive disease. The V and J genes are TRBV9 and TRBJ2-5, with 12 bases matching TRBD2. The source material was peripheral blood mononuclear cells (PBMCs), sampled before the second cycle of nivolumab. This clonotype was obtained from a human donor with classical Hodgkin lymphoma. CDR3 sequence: CASSTSGRTKETQYF. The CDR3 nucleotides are TGTGCCAGCAGCACTAGCGGGAGGACTAAAGAGACCCAGTACTTC.